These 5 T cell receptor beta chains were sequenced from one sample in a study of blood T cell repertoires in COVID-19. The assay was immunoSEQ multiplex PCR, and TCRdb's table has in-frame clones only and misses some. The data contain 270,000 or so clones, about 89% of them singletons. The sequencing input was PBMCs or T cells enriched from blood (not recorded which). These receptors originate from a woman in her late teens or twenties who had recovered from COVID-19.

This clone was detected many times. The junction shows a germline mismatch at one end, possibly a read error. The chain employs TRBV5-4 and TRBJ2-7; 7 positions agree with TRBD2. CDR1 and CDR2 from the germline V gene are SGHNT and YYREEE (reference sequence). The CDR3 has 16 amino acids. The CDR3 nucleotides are TGTGCCAGCAGTTTGGGAGGGAGGGTTCCTTCCTACGAGCAGTACTTC. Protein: CASSLGGRVPSYEQYF.

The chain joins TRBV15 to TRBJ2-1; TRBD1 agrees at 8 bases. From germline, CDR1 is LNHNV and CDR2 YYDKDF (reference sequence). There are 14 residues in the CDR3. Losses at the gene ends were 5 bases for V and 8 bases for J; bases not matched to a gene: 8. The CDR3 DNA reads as TGTGCCACCAGCGCGGACAGGGACGTCGATGAGCAGTTCTTC. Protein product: CATSADRDVDEQFF.

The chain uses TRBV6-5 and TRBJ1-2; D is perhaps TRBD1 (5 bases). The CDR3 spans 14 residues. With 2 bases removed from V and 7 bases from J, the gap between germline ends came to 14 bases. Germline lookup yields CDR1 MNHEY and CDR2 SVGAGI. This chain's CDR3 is CASSYNSGITGYTF. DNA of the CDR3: TGTGCCAGCAGTTACAATTCAGGGATTACTGGCTACACCTTC.

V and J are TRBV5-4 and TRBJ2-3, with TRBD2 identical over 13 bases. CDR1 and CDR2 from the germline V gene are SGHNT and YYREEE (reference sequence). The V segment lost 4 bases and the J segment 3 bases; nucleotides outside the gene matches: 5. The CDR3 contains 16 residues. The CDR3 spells CASSPGLAGVTDTQYF. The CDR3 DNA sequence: TGTGCCAGCAGCCCAGGACTAGCGGGAGTGACAGATACGCAGTATTTT. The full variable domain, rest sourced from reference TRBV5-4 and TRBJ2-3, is ETGVTQSPTHLIKTRGQQVTLRCSSQSGHNTVSWYQQALGQGPQFIFQYYREEENGRGNFPPRFSGLQFPNYSSELNVNALELDDSALYLCASSPGLAGVTDTQYFGPGTRLTVL.

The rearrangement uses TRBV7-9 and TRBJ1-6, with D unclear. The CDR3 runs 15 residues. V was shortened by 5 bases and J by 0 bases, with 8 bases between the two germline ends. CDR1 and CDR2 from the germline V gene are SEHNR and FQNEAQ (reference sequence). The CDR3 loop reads CASSPPSSYNSPLHF. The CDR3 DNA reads TGTGCCAGCAGCCCACCTAGCTCCTATAATTCACCCCTCCACTTT.